This T cell receptor (beta chain) was recovered during a study of shared T cell receptors in the human thymus (dated by TCRdb to about 2021). At the level of the whole study: The study examined how self-reactive, shared T-cell receptor alpha chains are generated in the human thymus.

The CDR3 contains 15 residues, cysteine and phenylalanine counted. Only CDR3 DNA is held: 45 bases, read in frame from base 1. Trimming at the junction amounts to 3 bases on V and 7 bases on J, and the germline ends lie 20 bases apart. CDR1 and CDR2 are read off the germline V gene as SGHDT and YYEEEE. A few counts support this clone. This receptor's antigen is unknown. No quality values exist for individual bases; no much larger clone is one base distant. Receptor libraries were prepared by the immunoSEQ multiplex PCR assay. Entries here come from immuneACCESS through TCRdb and include only in-frame sequences with V and J called. Some clones fail to appear in such tables; in the studies checked, an unresolved V gene covers under half of the shortfall, and the cause of the remainder is unknown. This sample comprises some 700,000 clones, over 75% of them detected only once. The top ten constitute over 0.008% of the sample.

These same data were also listed under a study on human thymus T cells. The second study reports: Donors were immunologically healthy infants undergoing open corrective cardiac surgery for congenital heart defects in Finland. The thymus tissue came from surgical resects taken out during corrective cardiac surgery. Both the thymic and the peripheral blood repertoires appeared to show biased V and J gene segment usage. The related research reported highly overlapping thymic TCR repertoires among unrelated individuals. TCR alpha and beta repertoires from roughly 8 infant thymus samples and four related peripheral blood samples were characterized in the study. Donor ages ranged from roughly 7 to 250 days, and the cohort comprised six or seven male and a couple of female infants. Thymocytes were freed from the tissue by mechanical means and kept at -70 degrees C as pellets of about 9-33 million cells. A QIAsymphony instrument was used to extract genomic DNA from frozen cell pellets. The immunoSEQ multiplex PCR assay was used to amplify the TCRB and TCRAD loci from a standardized quantity of quality-controlled genomic DNA. The amplicons covered the V(D)J region and were long enough to include the CDR3 and to identify the V and J genes. The commercial immunoSEQ service was used to sequence amplicons on an Illumina platform. Corrections for primer bias and sequencing errors followed previously described methods, while TCRAD and TCRB definitions were based on the IMGT database. immunoSEQ Analyzer 3.0 and VDJTools were used for repertoire analysis, which covered basic statistics, V/J segment usage, diversity estimates, rarefaction and pairwise overlap. Diversity was estimated with Chao1, ChaoE, Efron-Thisted, Shannon and inverse Simpson indices, and also on datasets down-sampled to the smallest sample. For repertoire overlap, CDR3 nucleotide sequence, V gene and J gene had to match strictly, and clustering was done by Jaccard-based multidimensional scaling. On average, thymus samples gave 750,000 to 950,000 unique TCRB clonotypes, whereas blood samples gave roughly 86,000.

Input material: thymocytes. The chain couples TRBV5-6 to TRBJ2-7; the D region possibly corresponds to TRBD1 (6 bases align). The receptor's source is a boy younger than two with a congenital heart defect. Donor details come from another sample of the same person, matched by shared clones. CDR3 reads: CASSSPAMGAWEQYF. The nucleotide sequence is TGTGCCAGCAGCTCCCCCGCGATGGGGGCTTGGGAGCAGTACTTC.